Sequencing of this TCR beta chain was carried out in a study of blood T cell repertoires in COVID-19. The overall study: Researchers got acute and convalescent COVID-19 samples from the United States, Italy and Spain. PBMCs, B-cell-depleted T cells, or T cells were the source of the cDNA or gDNA that made up the material.

In the authors' workflow: Reference gene primer amplification gave nucleated cell count estimates. Sequencing was performed with immunoSEQ multiplex PCR; in TCRdb, only in-frame clones are kept and a portion is missing. That table is the source of V, J and clone size, and D and trimming were worked out from the DNA. This sample has some 270,000 clones, with around 90% found just once. Source material: peripheral blood. The TCR sequence derives from a man aged 50 or older with acute or convalescent COVID-19.

The CDR3 DNA follows: TGTGCCAGCAGCGCGGACTCCGGGACAACTCTTCACGAGCAGTACTTC. Protein: CASSADSGTTLHEQYF. V gene TRBV9 combines with J gene TRBJ2-7; TRBD1 might be the D (6 bases). CDR3 length equals 16 residues. Trimming left V 3 bases short and J 5 bases short, with 21 bases between. The germline gives CDR1 SGDLS, CDR2 YYNGEE.